The source of this T cell receptor beta chain is a study of cytomegalovirus exposure and HLA in healthy donors (dated 2017 in TCRdb). Broadly, across the study: An earlier analysis of some 620 of the donors reported about 280 Gb of sequence data and 117 million unique TCR beta sequences obtained from approximately 180 million T cells. About 280 gigabases of sequencing data and around 80 million unique TCR sequences made up an early release that covered around 640 HLA-typed donors. The genetic ancestry cluster associated with self-reported Caucasian donors included over 65% of the roughly 390 genotyped donors. The study aimed to test whether signatures of past pathogen exposure could be identified by cataloging public T cell receptors. The study used immunosequencing to profile the T cell repertoires of approximately 630 subjects and linked those repertoires to cytomegalovirus serostatus. A separate validation cohort of some 130 different subjects was used in addition to the roughly 620-subject first cohort. The study combined high-throughput TCR immunosequencing, statistical association of individual TCRs with disease status, and machine learning to predict cytomegalovirus infection status. In a later analysis, previously published TCR beta repertoires from about 670 donors were re-analyzed and high-resolution HLA genotyping was added so that TCR occurrence patterns could be studied. Rather than using new phenotypic data, the later analysis identified candidate immune exposures from TCR beta sequences and from how often those sequences occurred across donors. An earlier analysis of 587 of the donors applied high-throughput TCR beta sequencing to assess whether each TCR beta V gene segment acted as functional or pseudogenic. Donor age, sex, ethnicity and CMV serostatus were collected together with the repertoire data. A later genetic analysis used genome-wide SNP genotypes for about 60% of the 666 donors, treating that subset as a discovery cohort. All discovery cohort repertoires had been generated using a single sequencing platform. HLA typing covered class I and class II loci at four-digit resolution. Typing coverage varied by locus: roughly 620-640 donors for A, B, C, DRB1 and DQB1; approximately 520 for DQA1; over 600 for DPA1; approximately 450 for DPB1. Five DR-DQ haplotypes were treated as single units for association and clustering because of strong linkage in the cohort. Across roughly 420 genotyped donors of the cohort, an average of approximately 240,000 unique TCR beta nucleotide sequences per donor were sequenced, and about a sixth of those sequences were non-productive.

The cohort comprised under 700 healthy bone marrow donors. All cohort members were sampled while nominally healthy, although unrecorded immune exposures were likely present. The donor was CMV seronegative and belonged to the group of 352 seronegative cohort members. Each donor provided a peripheral blood sample, and peripheral blood mononuclear cells were used for TCR beta sequencing. The Qiagen DNeasy Blood Extraction Kit was used to extract genomic DNA from the blood cell samples. V ends up 1 base short and J 4 bases short, with an unmatched junction base count of 4. Sequences SGHTA (CDR1) and FQGNSA (CDR2) are obtained from the germline V gene. The CDR3 measures 15 amino acids from cysteine to phenylalanine. The DNA shown is the 45-base CDR3, in frame from base 1. This clone occurred a few times. Which antigen it targets is not known. Base qualities were left out, and no much larger clone turns up one base away.

The library was built by means of the immunoSEQ multiplex PCR assay. A mixture of 60 forward primers for TCR Vbeta segments and 13 reverse primers for TCR Jbeta segments was used in the multiplex PCR. A multiplex PCR assay on genomic DNA amplified the CDR3 region of rearranged TCR beta genes. The amplified TCR beta libraries were sequenced on the Illumina HiSeq System as 87-base-pair reads. The paper's data handling went like this. In a later analysis, tens of millions of unique TCR beta chains were counted across the approximately 640 repertoires, and roughly 11 million of these chains were shared by at least two donors. Raw reads were error-corrected and collapsed into unique sequences with a nearest-neighbor algorithm that merged closely related sequences to remove PCR and sequencing errors. To assign V, D and J gene segments, CDR3 sequences were aligned to IMGT reference sequences. Each retained sequence needed at least a six-nucleotide match to both a V gene segment and a J gene segment. Rearrangements were classified as productive when the CDR3 lacked stop codons and remained in frame with V and J, and all other rearrangements were classified as non-productive. Following IMGT convention, CDR3 was defined as the stretch from the second conserved V-encoded cysteine to the conserved J-encoded phenylalanine. In an earlier analysis of approximately 500 of the donors, sequences lacking an unambiguous match to a single V gene segment were excluded. In an earlier analysis of a few hundred of the donors, a V segment was called functional when productive rearrangements were above 56.7%, and segregating when the standard deviation between donors exceeded 5%. A statistical classification framework was developed to diagnose cytomegalovirus status using the catalog of TCR beta chain sequences. A later analysis assigned V and J genes by comparing TCR nucleotide sequences with IMGT/GENE-DB human TR gene sequences. The TCRdist pipeline was used in a later analysis to assign CDR3 sequences and most-parsimonious VDJ recombination scenarios. In a later analysis, every TCR beta chain was defined by the combination of its CDR3 amino acid sequence and its V-gene family, and reads without a unique V-gene family were dropped. To address suspected cross-contamination and a sequencing artifact, a later analysis removed 450 to 700 highly shared, low-generation-probability nucleotide sequences. A later analysis calculated a clonal expansion index for each public chain from normalized within-repertoire ranks of inferred template counts. A later analysis computed generation probabilities with a VDJ recombination model fitted to out-of-frame rearrangements, and checked the results against IGoR. In a later analysis, hypergeometric tests were used to score TCR-TCR, TCR-HLA and TCR-CMV co-occurrence, with a repertoire-size bias correction applied to TCR pairs. A later analysis estimated false discovery rates by permuting HLA or CMV assignments 20 times. In a later analysis, co-occurring TCRs were grouped with DBSCAN, and TCRdist sequence similarity was added when clustering was performed within HLA-allele-positive subsets. For co-occurrence clustering, repertoires with fewer than 30,000 or more than 120,000 public chains were excluded, along with a handful of repertoires with anomalous nucleotide sharing. In its TCRdb copy, this immuneACCESS table keeps in-frame sequences only and misses some clones. Where compared with another copy, unresolved V genes explain less than half of these, and the others have no known cause. Clone size and V and J calls were adopted from that table, with D and trimming inferred from the DNA. The sample table shows approximately 150,000 clones, and approximately 68% are seen once. The ten largest clones represent almost 4.5% of the sample.

Overall study outcomes, separate from this receptor: Only TCR beta chains were sequenced in this cohort, and the absence of alpha or paired-chain data limited detectable features. Several of the top co-occurrence clusters appeared to be linked to parvovirus B19, influenza, CMV and Epstein-Barr virus, according to a later analysis. The 87-base-pair reads could not distinguish some IMGT-functional V segments, including TRBV6-2 and TRBV6-3, so those segments were excluded. An association between a missense DCLRE1C variant and V-gene and J-gene trimming of TCR beta chains was found in a later genetic analysis and replicated in an independent cohort. In an earlier analysis of some 500 of the donors, most TCR beta V segments appeared in productive rearrangements about 90% or about 30% of the time, broadly matching IMGT annotations. Strong co-occurrence of HLA alleles, especially DR and DQ, made assigning TCR associations to individual alleles difficult. Most CMV-associated TCR beta chains appeared to be HLA-restricted in a later analysis, and the HLA associations seemed to be driven largely by CMV exposure. The authors suggested that the approach could potentially be generalized to other disease states and immunological phenotypes. Compared with the 666-donor mean, donors in an Asian-associated ancestry cluster had fewer N-insertions in productive TCRs, according to a later genetic analysis. Because counts were too low, more than 15 rarely observed V segments, including chromosome 9 orphons, were excluded from the earlier analysis of a few hundred of the donors. Presence/absence analyses assumed roughly uniform sequencing depth across donors, an assumption that may not hold. In a later analysis, TCR association rates were found to vary across HLA loci, with the most associated TCRs seen for DRB1 alleles and the fewest for HLA-C alleles. In vitro tests confirmed that three of the cytomegalovirus-associated TCR beta chains recognize cytomegalovirus antigens. For the cohort, immune exposure information was limited to CMV serostatus. While some public TCRs were present in many individuals, most TCR sequences turned up only very rarely across donors. In a later analysis, HLA-associated TCR beta chains showed more clonal expansion and lower generation probabilities than non-associated chains that were equally common. The sequencing pipeline was judged likely to have produced a cluster of highly shared sequence variants as a technical artifact. A total of 150 to 200 TCR beta chains were listed by the study as associated with cytomegalovirus. At a false discovery rate of 0.05, a later analysis linked about 17,000 TCR beta sequences to specific HLA alleles. A further reported finding was that TCR beta sequences accurately predicted the HLA-A and HLA-B alleles for most subjects in the first cohort. In both the original and validation cohorts, the classifier was reported to diagnose cytomegalovirus status with high specificity and sensitivity. Linkage disequilibrium might explain the correlated functional status among segregating V segments, but an unknown experimental factor could not be excluded. Because HLA typing was unavailable for some donors at each locus, only the typed subset was used in association tests.

This TCR was sampled from a man in his sixties in good health and CMV-seronegative. The sample consisted of PBMCs. The chain links TRBV7-2 with TRBJ2-5, and 9 junction bases match TRBD1. The CDR3 corresponds to CASSLEGGQGETQYF. The DNA is as follows: TGTGCCAGCAGCTTAGAGGGGGGACAGGGAGAGACCCAGTACTTC.